This T cell receptor (delta chain) originates from a study of gamma-delta chains in newborns, infants, children. TCRdb reapplied CATT to the reads. The table has fewer than 15,000 delta-chain clones, about 7% seen once; the top ten hold 20% to 25%. This CDR3 is built from 13 residues. The V gene lost 3 bases and the J gene lost 3 bases, with 10 bases spanning the gap. Germline-derived CDR1 and CDR2 are GEAIGNYY and EKD. The table lists this clone with a few counts. The genes are TRDV2 and TRDJ1; tentative D call: TRDD3 (6 bases). The sample taken for sequencing was blood. This clonotype was obtained from a child who was a newborn, infant or young child, either healthy, febrile or measles-vaccinated (not recorded which). CDR3: CACDWILADKLIF. CDR3 coding DNA: TGTGCCTGTGACTGGATACTGGCCGATAAACTCATCTTT.